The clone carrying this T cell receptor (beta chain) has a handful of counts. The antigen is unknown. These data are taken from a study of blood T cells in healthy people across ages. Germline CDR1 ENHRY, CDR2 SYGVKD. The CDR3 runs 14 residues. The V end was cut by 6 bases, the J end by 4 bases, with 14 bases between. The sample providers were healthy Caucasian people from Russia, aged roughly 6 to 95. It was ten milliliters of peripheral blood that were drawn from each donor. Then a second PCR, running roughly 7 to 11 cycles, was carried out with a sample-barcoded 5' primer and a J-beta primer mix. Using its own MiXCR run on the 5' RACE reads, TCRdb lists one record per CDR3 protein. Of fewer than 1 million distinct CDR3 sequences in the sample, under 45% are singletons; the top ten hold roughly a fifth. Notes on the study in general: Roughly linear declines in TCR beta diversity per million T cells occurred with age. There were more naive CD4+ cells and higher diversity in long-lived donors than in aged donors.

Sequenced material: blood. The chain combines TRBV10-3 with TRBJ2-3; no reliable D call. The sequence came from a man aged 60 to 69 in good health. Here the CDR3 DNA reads TGTGCCATCAGGGACGTACCGTCATCAGATACGCAGTATTTT. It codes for CAIRDVPSSDTQYF.